This section outlines one T cell receptor (beta chain) sequence together with its context. This specimen belongs to a study of blood T cells in healthy people across ages. Together with a sample-barcoded 5' primer, a J-beta primer mix was included in a second PCR lasting roughly 6 to 12 cycles. A single record per CDR3 protein comes from TCRdb applying MiXCR to the 5' RACE reads. The table has 1.5 million to 1.8 million distinct CDR3 sequences, approximately 43% seen once. Germline CDR1 and CDR2: SGHRS and YFSETQ. Trimming pared 1 base from V and 13 bases from J, leaving 9 bases between. The CDR3 sequence is 11 residues long.

V usage is TRBV5-1 and J usage is TRBJ2-1; the D is unclear. The material sequenced was blood. The source of this sequence is a woman aged 18-29 years in good health. The CDR3 DNA reads TGCGCCAGCAGCTTGAAAGAGGCCCAGTTCTTC. This gives the protein CASSLKEAQFF.